This note documents a single TCR beta chain sequence. Per the original methods: Cell counts per sample came from amplifying reference gene primers. TCRdb keeps only in-frame clones here, not all; method: immunoSEQ multiplex PCR. The V and J calls and clone size were taken over from that table, and D and trimming were inferred from the DNA. The table has 250,000 to 350,000 clones, about 88% seen once. Germline CDR1 LGHNA, CDR2 YSLEER. Trimming removed 4 bases from V and 4 bases from J; junction bases left unmatched: 5. The CDR3 sequence is 15 residues long. The data belong to a study of blood T cell repertoires in COVID-19. Study background: Acute and convalescent COVID-19 samples came from the United States, Italy and Spain. The analysed material was cDNA or gDNA that came from T cells, B-cell-depleted T cells, or PBMCs.

Sequenced material: peripheral blood. This sequence joins TRBV4-3 and TRBJ2-3, with 10 nucleotides matching TRBD2. The sequence was collected from a woman aged 55-75 years with acute or convalescent COVID-19. The CDR3 loop reads CASSLGLAEADTQYF. CDR3 in DNA: TGCGCCAGCAGCCTTGGACTAGCGGAAGCAGATACGCAGTATTTT.